This record concerns one TCR beta chain sequence. Antigen unknown. V lost 0 bases, J lost 2 bases, and 8 bases lay in between. The germline V gene encodes CDR1 MNHEY and CDR2 SMNVEV (reference sequence). The CDR3 totals 14 residues. The data belong to a study of cytomegalovirus exposure and HLA in healthy donors. Overall study context: Some 77 million unique TCRs from HLA-typed donors were held in an early release of data. Study-level findings and limits: A reported reduction in N-insertions relative to the roughly 710-donor mean was seen in an Asian-associated ancestry cluster in a later analysis.

The PCR was carried out with 60 Vbeta primers and 13 Jbeta primers. Authors' analysis steps: Later reanalysis found 80 million or so unique TCR beta chains, some 10 million of them shared. TCRdb's table, derived via immunoSEQ multiplex PCR, lists solely in-frame clones and lacks some. Clonal size and the V and J genes are those of that table, whereas D and trimming came from the DNA. Here the sample spans 120,000 or so clones, 66% being singletons. Among the donors, all were healthy bone marrow donors. The clonotype originates from a man between 18 and 29 years old in good health and CMV-seronegative. The genes are TRBV27 and TRBJ2-7, with a possible D match to TRBD2 (5 bases). Source material: PBMCs. The CDR3 DNA reads as TGTGCCAGCAGTTTATCGTGGGAGACCTACGAGCAGTACTTC. It is translated as CASSLSWETYEQYF.